Presented here are 7 T cell receptor beta chains from one specimen sequenced in a study of human T cells and chemical hapten exposure. The time point denotes: patch test 3, about 24 weeks after DPC sensitization. Treatment indicated: therapeutic diphenylcyclopropenone sensitization with weekly scalp DPC. TCRdb passed the RACE reads through MiXCR, listing each CDR3 protein once. The data hold some 170,000 distinct CDR3 sequences, with 28% observed a single time. The sample in question was whole blood, obtained in connection with sensitization to the hapten diphenylcyclopropenone (DPC). The receptors stem from a woman aged 18-35 years with alopecia areata. Some clones in this sample may be carry-over from other donors' samples.

This clonotype was observed a few times. The genes are TRBV6-5 and TRBJ2-2, with D possibly TRBD1 on 6 matching bases. Germline V CDR1 and CDR2: MNHEY, SVGAGI. The CDR3 has 13 residues. CDR3: CVVQGPRTGELFF. The CDR3 DNA is TGTGTGGTCCAGGGGCCGAGGACCGGGGAGCTGTTTTTT.

This clonotype was detected many times. CDR3 amino acids: CASTTGTTEAFF. The CDR3 nucleotides read TGTGCCAGCACGACAGGGACCACTGAAGCTTTCTTT. V and J are TRBV6-5 and TRBJ1-1; 7 positions match TRBD1. There are 12 residues in the CDR3. Germline V gene lookup returns CDR1 MNHEY and CDR2 SVGAGI. The trim removed 7 bases at V and 4 bases at J, leaving 3 bases unmatched.

Many counts were recorded for this clonotype. The genes are TRBV7-9 and TRBJ2-1, with 8 bases matching TRBD2. This CDR3 contains 17 residues. V lost 5 bases and J lost 0; bases outside the gene matches: 9. In germline, CDR1 is SEHNR, CDR2 FQNEAQ (reference sequence). CDR3 nucleotides: TGTGCCAGCAGCCGCTATAGCGGGATTAGCTCCTACAATGAGCAGTTCTTC. It yields the protein CASSRYSGISSYNEQFF.

This clonotype was observed a handful of times. This sequence joins TRBV6-1 and TRBJ1-4, with 7 bases fitting TRBD1. The trim removed 4 bases at V and 3 bases at J, leaving 14 bases unmatched. This CDR3 contains 18 residues. The V gene's germline CDR1 is MNHNS and CDR2 SASEGT. The CDR3 loop is CASSGGTVIAQANEKLFF. The CDR3 bases are TGTGCCAGCAGTGGCGGGACAGTAATTGCCCAGGCTAATGAAAAACTGTTTTTT.

The table lists this clonotype with a few counts. The rearrangement links TRBV4-1 to TRBJ2-1; weak D call: TRBD1 (6 bases). Between the trimmed V and J ends, which lost 2 bases and 6 bases, there was a span of 17 bases. From germline, CDR1 is MGHRA and CDR2 YSYEKL. The CDR3 is 16 residues long. For the CDR3, the DNA is TGCGCCAGCAGCCAATACGACAGGTACATAGTCAATGAGCAGTTCTTC. Its protein is CASSQYDRYIVNEQFF.

This clonotype was counted only a few times. V and J are TRBV9 and TRBJ2-7; D is unresolved. Germline V gives CDR1 SGDLS, CDR2 YYNGEE. V was shortened by 4 bases and J by 4 bases, with 18 bases between the two germline ends. This CDR3 spans 15 amino acids. The CDR3 bases are TGTGCCAGCAGCCCCAAAGCCGGGTCCTTATACGAGCAGTACTTC. This sequence encodes CASSPKAGSLYEQYF.

The J gene is TRBJ1-2, the V gene TRBV12-5; tentative D call: TRBD1 (6 bases). Trimming stripped 0 bases from V and 3 bases from J, with 20 bases between. Germline V lookup: CDR1 LGHNT, CDR2 FRNRAP. This CDR3 is 18 amino acids long. CDR3 residues: CASGLVLSQRGAYYGYTF. The CDR3 region has the DNA TGTGCTAGTGGTTTGGTACTTTCCCAGAGGGGGGCCTACTATGGCTACACCTTC.